This is a list of T cell receptor beta chains from one sample in a study of blood T cell repertoires in COVID-19. Sequenced by immunoSEQ multiplex PCR; TCRdb stores in-frame clones only, minus some. The table has around 150,000 clones, about 88% seen once; the top ten hold 1% to 1.2%. The sequencing input was peripheral blood. The receptors shown here come from a middle-aged man with acute or convalescent COVID-19. Both conserved end residues are part of each CDR3. Fields, in order: clone size, V gene, D gene, J gene, CDR3 protein, CDR3 DNA. A D gene is named only where the DNA matches it firmly. Only part of the rows carry a size: once, few, many, or a class if the clone is expanded.

.	TRBV13	.	TRBJ2-2	CASSSFVGSGELFF	TGTGCCAGCAGTTCATTTGTCGGTTCCGGGGAGCTGTTTTTT
.	TRBV30	TRBD2	TRBJ2-7	CASSLAGGNMYEQYF	TGTGCCTCCTCACTAGCGGGGGGGAATATGTACGAGCAGTACTTC
.	TRBV18	.	TRBJ1-1	CASSQAQANTEAFF	TGTGCCAGCTCACAAGCCCAGGCCAACACTGAAGCTTTCTTT
.	TRBV7-2	.	TRBJ1-3	CASSYPSGSGNTIYF	TGTGCCAGCAGCTATCCCAGCGGCTCTGGAAACACCATATATTTT
.	TRBV24-1	.	TRBJ2-3	CATSDPRGGADTQYF	TGTGCCACCAGTGACCCCCGGGGTGGGGCAGATACGCAGTATTTT
.	TRBV10-3	.	TRBJ2-1	CATRSGQSYNEQFF	TGTGCCACCCGTTCGGGACAATCCTACAATGAGCAGTTCTTC
.	TRBV11-2	TRBD1	TRBJ1-2	CASSQNRGQSGDGYTF	TGTGCCAGCAGCCAAAATCGGGGACAGTCGGGCGATGGCTACACCTTC
.	TRBV6-5	TRBD1	TRBJ1-2	CASSTTTGYGYTF	TGTGCCAGCAGTACAACGACAGGGTACGGCTACACCTTC
.	TRBV20-1	TRBD1	TRBJ1-1	CSNTGDTEAFF	TGCAGTAATACAGGGGACACTGAAGCTTTCTTT
.	TRBV5-4	TRBD2	TRBJ2-5	CASSFRNLAGQETQYF	TGTGCCAGCAGCTTCCGCAATTTAGCGGGGCAAGAGACCCAGTACTTC
.	TRBV27	.	TRBJ1-4	CASRAGIYEKLFF	TGTGCCAGCAGAGCAGGGATTTACGAAAAACTGTTTTTT
.	TRBV6-4	TRBD1	TRBJ2-3	CASSPGQGDTDTQYF	TGTGCCAGCAGCCCCGGGCAGGGGGACACAGATACGCAGTATTTT
.	TRBV9	.	TRBJ2-7	CASSSGDEQYF	TGTGCCAGCAGCAGCGGTGACGAGCAGTACTTC
.	TRBV3-1/TRBV3-2	.	TRBJ1-6	CASGRTPNSPLHF	TGTGCCAGCGGGCGGACTCCAAATTCACCCCTCCACTTT
.	TRBV6-5	.	TRBJ1-3	CASSYSHGQGNTIYF	TGTGCCAGCAGTTACTCCCATGGGCAGGGAAACACCATATATTTT
once	TRBV11-2	.	TRBJ1-2	CASSLTSDYGYTF	TGTGCCAGCAGCTTAACGTCAGACTATGGCTACACCTTC
.	TRBV18	.	TRBJ1-4	CASSRGVDEKLFF	TGTGCCAGCTCACGTGGTGTAGATGAAAAACTGTTTTTT
.	TRBV7-2	.	TRBJ2-7	CASSLRGSVAYEQYF	TGTGCCAGCAGCTTACGGGGGAGTGTCGCCTACGAGCAGTACTTC
once	TRBV7-2	.	TRBJ2-7	CASSLVPIEQYF	TGTGCCAGCAGCCTGGTCCCTATCGAGCAGTACTTC
.	TRBV28	TRBD1	TRBJ1-6	CASSGGQGRNSPLHF	TGTGCCAGCAGTGGGGGACAGGGGCGGAATTCACCCCTCCACTTT
.	TRBV6-6	TRBD1	TRBJ1-2	CATTGVNYGYTF	TGTGCCACTACAGGGGTAAACTATGGCTACACCTTC
.	TRBV29-1	.	TRBJ1-2	CSVPEEIYGYTF	TGCAGCGTTCCCGAGGAAATCTATGGCTACACCTTC
.	TRBV18	.	TRBJ1-2	CASSPGLNDYGYTF	TGTGCCAGCTCACCAGGCCTCAACGACTATGGCTACACCTTC
.	TRBV7-2	TRBD2	TRBJ2-3	CASSPGAGGSTDTQYF	TGTGCCAGCAGCCCCGGAGCGGGGGGGAGCACAGATACGCAGTATTTT
.	TRBV6-4	TRBD1	TRBJ2-3	CASSSGTGWDTQYF	TGTGCCAGCAGTTCCGGGACAGGGTGGGATACGCAGTATTTT
once	TRBV7-2	.	TRBJ1-6	CASSQRVLSPGSPLHF	TGTGCCAGCAGCCAACGAGTACTTTCCCCGGGGTCACCCCTCCACTTT
.	TRBV19	TRBD1	TRBJ1-5	CASSPDRRIQPQHF	TGTGCCAGTAGTCCGGACAGGAGAATTCAGCCCCAGCATTTT
few	TRBV25-1	.	TRBJ1-3	CASSEGGKGPSGNTIYF	TGTGCCAGCAGTGAAGGGGGGAAGGGCCCCTCTGGAAACACCATATATTTT
.	TRBV6-5	TRBD1	TRBJ1-5	CASRRDRSNQPQHF	TGTGCCAGCAGACGGGACAGGAGTAATCAGCCCCAGCATTTT
.	TRBV6-5	TRBD2	TRBJ2-3	CASSYRGTSDTDTQYF	TGTGCCAGCAGTTACAGAGGGACTAGCGACACAGATACGCAGTATTTT
few	TRBV5-1	TRBD1	TRBJ2-7	CASSLTGTGPYEQYF	TGCGCCAGCAGCTTGACCGGGACAGGACCCTACGAGCAGTACTTC
.	TRBV11-2	TRBD2	TRBJ2-7	CASSSPGGGNIPTYEQYF	TGTGCCAGCAGCTCCCCCGGCGGGGGGAACATTCCAACCTACGAGCAGTACTTC
.	TRBV5-1	TRBD1	TRBJ1-1	CASSIQGENTEAFF	TGCGCCAGCAGCATACAGGGGGAGAACACTGAAGCTTTCTTT
few	TRBV3-1/TRBV3-2	TRBD1	TRBJ2-7	CASSHFPPGQSVYEQYF	TGTGCCAGCAGCCACTTTCCTCCGGGACAGTCCGTCTACGAGCAGTACTTC
few	TRBV7-2	.	TRBJ1-6	CASRVPNSPLHF	TGTGCCAGCCGGGTCCCTAATTCACCCCTCCACTTT
.	TRBV28	TRBD2	TRBJ2-7	CAGGGYGTYEQYF	TGTGCCGGGGGGGGATACGGAACCTACGAGCAGTACTTC
.	TRBV7-2	TRBD1	TRBJ1-1	CASSFRSMGTGYSEAFF	TGTGCCAGCAGCTTTAGGTCGATGGGGACAGGGTACTCTGAAGCTTTCTTT
.	TRBV3-1/TRBV3-2	.	TRBJ1-2	CASSQNRDPRGYTF	TGTGCCAGCAGCCAAAACAGGGATCCTCGTGGCTACACCTTC
.	TRBV19	.	TRBJ1-4	CASISSSSGANEKLFF	TGTGCCAGTATCTCGTCTTCCAGTGGTGCTAATGAAAAACTGTTTTTT
.	TRBV18	.	TRBJ1-5	CASSLGQTLGNQPQHF	TGTGCCAGCTCACTTGGACAAACCCTTGGCAATCAGCCCCAGCATTTT
.	TRBV7-8	TRBD2	TRBJ2-3	CASSLVLAGGTDTQYF	TGTGCCAGCAGCTTAGTACTAGCGGGGGGCACAGATACGCAGTATTTT
.	TRBV5-6	TRBD1	TRBJ1-2	CASTFAGQVHGYTF	TGTGCCAGCACCTTTGCGGGACAGGTTCATGGCTACACCTTC
.	TRBV25-1	.	TRBJ1-2	CASTPGGSYGYTF	TGTGCCAGCACCCCCGGGGGTAGCTATGGCTACACCTTC
.	TRBV7-6	.	TRBJ1-5	CASSIRVGQPQHF	TGTGCCAGCAGCATTCGGGTTGGTCAGCCCCAGCATTTT
.	TRBV25-1	.	TRBJ1-2	CAAGRYYGYTF	TGTGCCGCGGGCAGGTACTATGGCTACACCTTC
.	TRBV11-2	TRBD2	TRBJ2-2	CASSLDLQRGALTGELFF	TGTGCCAGCAGCTTAGATCTCCAGCGGGGGGCCCTCACCGGGGAGCTGTTTTTT
.	TRBV7-2	.	TRBJ1-2	CASSLGSGGYTF	TGTGCCAGCAGCTTAGGGAGCGGTGGCTACACCTTC
.	TRBV5-4	.	TRBJ1-2	CASSSIAYYGYTF	TGTGCCAGCAGCTCTATCGCCTACTATGGCTACACCTTC
.	TRBV30	.	TRBJ1-1	CAWSPMNTEAFF	TGTGCCTGGAGTCCTATGAACACTGAAGCTTTCTTT
.	TRBV30	TRBD1	TRBJ1-2	CAWSGTGGAYGYTF	TGTGCCTGGAGTGGGACAGGGGGCGCCTATGGCTACACCTTC
once	TRBV5-1	.	TRBJ1-1	CASKVEGGTEAFF	TGCGCCAGCAAGGTTGAGGGTGGCACTGAAGCTTTCTTT